The 32 T cell receptor beta chains listed next were all sequenced from one sample in a study of T cell responses to AZD1222 COVID-19 vaccine. Sequencing was performed with immunoSEQ multiplex PCR; in TCRdb, only in-frame clones are kept and a portion is missing. Here the sample spans fewer than 100,000 clones, more than 70% being singletons. The specimen was peripheral blood, collected on day 0 of AZD1222 vaccination. All receptors derive from an adult in good health.

The chain recombines TRBV6-5 with TRBJ1-1, with 7 bases matching TRBD1. This CDR3 comprises 14 residues. Germline CDR1 and CDR2: MNHEY and SVGAGI. The ends lost 5 bases at V and 1 base at J; junction bases unmatched: 4. The CDR3 spells CASSPRQGNTEAFF. The CDR3 coding sequence is TGTGCCAGCAGTCCTAGACAGGGGAACACTGAAGCTTTCTTT.

The chain links TRBV5-1 to TRBJ2-3; D not certain. V was cut by 4 bases and J by 3 bases, with 15 bases left in between. CDR3 size: 15 residues. Germline V gives CDR1 SGHRS, CDR2 YFSETQ. The CDR3 bases are TGCGCCAGCAGCCCTGCGGTTCATGGGACAGATACGCAGTATTTT. It encodes CASSPAVHGTDTQYF.

V and J are TRBV12-3 or TRBV12-4 and TRBJ2-5; possibly TRBD1 for D (5 bases). This CDR3 contains 13 residues. Trimming left V 5 bases short and J 5 bases short, with 12 bases between. The CDR3 reads CASSGQGRETQYF. Written as DNA, the CDR3 is TGTGCCAGCAGTGGTCAGGGAAGGGAGACCCAGTACTTC.

The V call is TRBV6-5, the J call TRBJ1-1; maybe TRBD1 (5 bases). Trimming removed 5 bases from V and 4 bases from J, with 17 bases in between. There are 15 residues in the CDR3. The germline gives CDR1 MNHEY, CDR2 SVGAGI. The CDR3 bases are TGTGCCAGCAGTACCGGTGGGGGGGTGGGCACTGAAGCTTTCTTT. As protein: CASSTGGGVGTEAFF.

The chain is built from TRBV6-2 or TRBV6-3 and TRBJ2-3, with unresolved D. This CDR3 has 12 residues. Deletions cut 4 bases from V and 2 bases from J, with 4 bases between. Germline-derived CDR1 and CDR2 are MNHEY and SVGEGT. DNA for the CDR3: TGTGCCAGCAGTTCCCTCACAGATACGCAGTATTTT. Encoded protein: CASSSLTDTQYF.

J is TRBJ1-1 and V is TRBV6-5, with D possibly TRBD1 on 5 matching bases. This CDR3 spans 15 amino acids. Germline V gene sequence: CDR1 MNHEY, CDR2 SVGAGI. With 6 bases removed from V and 5 bases from J, the gap between germline ends came to 19 bases. CDR3: CASSVHTRARTEAFF. The CDR3 region has the DNA TGTGCCAGCAGCGTTCACACCAGGGCACGGACTGAAGCTTTCTTT.

CDR3 loop: CASSFSPSGGKFF. The CDR3 nucleotides are TGTGCCAGCAGTTTCTCCCCTAGCGGGGGGAAGTTCTTC. The chain carries TRBV12-3 or TRBV12-4 and TRBJ2-1; 11 nucleotides agree with TRBD2. V lost 3 bases, J lost 14 bases, and 6 bases stayed unmatched. The CDR3 sequence is 13 residues long.

The J gene is TRBJ2-2, the V gene TRBV18; D may be TRBD1 (6 bases). Looked up from germline, CDR1 is KGHSH and CDR2 is LQKENI. The V gene lost 8 bases and the J gene lost 5 bases, with 15 bases spanning the gap. CDR3 size: 14 residues. Written as DNA, the CDR3 is TGTGCCAGCCCCTTGGGGGCGTCGACCGGGGAGCTGTTTTTT. Protein: CASPLGASTGELFF.

This chain uses TRBV6-5 with TRBJ1-3, with TRBD1 as a possible D gene (6 bases). V was trimmed by 6 bases and J by 3 bases, leaving 15 bases between them. CDR1 and CDR2 (germline): MNHEY, SVGAGI. The length of the CDR3 is 15 residues. CDR3 region: CASSGLGGDGNTIYF. In DNA, the CDR3 is TGTGCCAGCAGCGGCCTAGGGGGAGATGGAAACACCATATATTTT.

CDR3 coding DNA: TGTGCCAGCAGTTACTCCCAAAGGACCTTTGAAGCTTTCTTT. It codes for CASSYSQRTFEAFF. The gene calls are TRBV6-6 and TRBJ1-1; no firm D call. Trimming removed 0 bases at V and 7 bases at J, with 12 bases between. CDR3 length: 14 residues. Germline CDR1 MNHNY, CDR2 SVGAGI (reference sequence).

The CDR3 sequence: CASSISGTVPSGANVLTF. The CDR3 DNA reads as TGTGCCAGTAGTATATCCGGGACAGTACCCTCTGGGGCCAACGTCCTGACTTTC. The rearrangement joins TRBV19 to TRBJ2-6; 7 nucleotides match TRBD1. This CDR3 has 18 amino acids. Per the germline V gene, CDR1 is LNHDA and CDR2 is SQIVND (reference sequence). Trimming took 2 bases from V and 0 from J; bases not matched to a gene: 7.

The rearrangement joins TRBV18 to TRBJ2-7; D unclear. The CDR3 totals 14 residues. V was clipped by 4 bases and J by 0 bases, with 10 bases between them. CDR1 and CDR2 (germline): KGHSH, LQKENI. The CDR3 nucleotides are TGTGCCAGCTCACTATATGACGGCTCCTACGAGCAGTACTTC. Translation gives CASSLYDGSYEQYF.

V and J are TRBV6-4 and TRBJ1-1; D is unresolved. Germline-derived CDR1 and CDR2 are MRHNA and SNTAGT. The CDR3 contains 14 residues. Trimming stripped 4 bases from V and 5 bases from J, with 14 bases between. Here the CDR3 reads CASSAAGNPTEAFF. The CDR3 nucleotides are TGTGCCAGCAGTGCTGCAGGCAATCCGACTGAAGCTTTCTTT.

The V and J genes are TRBV19 and TRBJ1-5; 7 bases are a match to TRBD1. The CDR3 is 14 residues long. Germline CDR1 reads LNHDA; CDR2 reads SQIVND (reference sequence). Germline trimming cut 6 bases from V and 5 bases from J; bases unmatched to any gene: 7. The CDR3 DNA follows: TGTGCCAGTAGAAGAAACAGGGGAGATCAGCCCCAGCATTTT. This encodes CASRRNRGDQPQHF.

V gene TRBV6-7 combines with J gene TRBJ1-4, with 8 positions matching TRBD1. TRBV6-7 is designated an ORF whose function remains uncertain. The CDR3 has 17 amino acids. The V segment lost 2 bases and the J segment 6 bases; nucleotides outside the gene matches: 11. The CDR3 here is CASSYKTGEDPDEKLFF. In DNA form, the CDR3 reads TGTGCCAGCAGTTACAAGACAGGGGAGGACCCTGATGAAAAACTGTTTTTT.

This clone was observed a single time. The gene calls are TRBV4-3 and TRBJ1-2; 7 bases match TRBD1. This CDR3 has 16 residues. CDR1 is LGHNA and CDR2 is YSLEER in the germline V gene. The ends lost 3 bases at V and 0 bases at J; junction bases unmatched: 7. This CDR3 is CASSQPGGGTNYGYTF. The CDR3, as DNA: TGCGCCAGCAGCCAGCCGGGAGGGGGCACTAACTATGGCTACACCTTC.

The V gene is TRBV6-5, the J gene TRBJ2-1; possibly TRBD2 for D (6 bases). This CDR3 region has 15 residues. V shed 4 bases and J shed 2 bases, with 12 bases lying between them. Germline V lookup: CDR1 MNHEY, CDR2 SVGAGI. In nucleotides, the CDR3 is TGTGCCAGCAGTTTTCGGGGGAACCCCTACAATGAGCAGTTCTTC. This encodes CASSFRGNPYNEQFF.

The genes are TRBV27 and TRBJ2-7; no clear D gene. The CDR3 runs to 11 residues. Germline CDR1 reads MNHEY; CDR2 reads SMNVEV (reference sequence). Deletions cut 1 base from V and 6 bases from J, with 4 bases between. CDR3 sequence reads: CASSLFGEQYF. For the CDR3, the DNA is TGTGCCAGCAGTTTATTTGGCGAGCAGTACTTC.

This clone was picked up one time. The CDR3 reads CASSYSGHDLRELFF. The CDR3 DNA sequence: TGTGCCAGCAGTTATTCGGGGCACGACCTCCGGGAGCTGTTTTTT. This chain connects TRBV6-5 to TRBJ2-2; tentatively, D is TRBD1 or TRBD2 (5 bases each). The CDR3 has 15 residues. With 3 bases removed from V and 9 bases from J, the gap between germline ends came to 17 bases. Germline V lookup: CDR1 MNHEY, CDR2 SVGAGI.

The chain recombines TRBV28 with TRBJ1-5; 9 bases agree with TRBD1. Germline V gene lookup returns CDR1 MDHEN and CDR2 SYDVKM. J was trimmed by 4 bases and V by 8 bases; bases with no gene match: 9. This CDR3 comprises 15 residues. The CDR3 protein is CASRLGQGGNQPQHF. In nucleotides, the CDR3 is TGTGCCAGCCGACTGGGACAGGGTGGGAATCAGCCCCAGCATTTT.

This CDR3 reads CASSHGTEAFF. CDR3 nucleotides: TGTGCCAGCAGCCACGGCACTGAAGCTTTCTTT. J is TRBJ1-1 and V is TRBV6-2 or TRBV6-3; no clear D gene. Germline V gene sequence: CDR1 MNHEY, CDR2 SVGEGT. The CDR3 is 11 residues long. The ends were cut back, 6 bases at V and 4 bases at J, with 6 bases in the middle.

The chain joins TRBV9 to TRBJ2-3; D perhaps matches TRBD1 (5 bases). Between the trimmed V and J ends, which lost 3 bases and 7 bases, there was a span of 6 bases. Per the germline V gene, CDR1 is SGDLS and CDR2 is YYNGEE. This CDR3 contains 11 residues. This CDR3 is CASSEGYTQYF. The CDR3 DNA reads as TGTGCCAGCAGCGAGGGGTATACGCAGTATTTT.

This clone was observed once. The chain employs TRBV7-2 and TRBJ1-2; maybe TRBD1 (6 bases). Germline V gene data show CDR1 as SGHTA and CDR2 as FQGNSA. Trimming stripped 0 bases from V and 2 bases from J, with 7 bases between. CDR3 length: 14 amino acids. The CDR3 sequence: CASSLADSNYGYTF. CDR3 DNA sequence: TGTGCCAGCAGCTTAGCGGACAGCAACTATGGCTACACCTTC.

The chain uses TRBV12-3 or TRBV12-4 and TRBJ2-1; tentative D call: TRBD2 (5 bases). This CDR3 spans 13 amino acids. V was pared by 6 bases and J by 7 bases, with 13 bases between. The DNA for the CDR3 is TGTGCCAGCAGGCTAGCCGACGCGAATGAGCAGTTCTTC. This sequence encodes CASRLADANEQFF.

The gene calls are TRBV2 and TRBJ2-2; TRBD1 is a possible D gene (5 bases). The V end lost 4 bases, the J end lost 0 bases, and 24 bases lay between the germline ends. Per the germline V gene, CDR1 is SNHLY and CDR2 is FYNNEI. The CDR3 is 20 residues long. The CDR3 DNA is TGTGCCAGCAGTGCCCCCGCAGGGTATAATCGGTTCGCGAACACCGGGGAGCTGTTTTTT. Protein sequence: CASSAPAGYNRFANTGELFF.

The CDR3 sequence is CASSLQRGGQETQYF. DNA for the CDR3: TGTGCCAGCAGCTTACAGCGGGGGGGCCAAGAGACCCAGTACTTC. The chain links TRBV7-2 to TRBJ2-5; 10 positions agree with TRBD2. Germline CDR1 is SGHTA and CDR2 is FQGNSA. This CDR3 contains 15 residues. Trimming at V came to 2 bases and at J to 1 base, leaving 1 base not matched to a gene.

The rearrangement joins TRBV28 to TRBJ1-5; 8 nucleotides match TRBD1. J gave up 4 bases and V 5 bases, and 16 bases lay outside the gene matches. The germline V gene encodes CDR1 MDHEN and CDR2 SYDVKM. This CDR3 is built from 18 residues. The CDR3 here is CASSPPGDRGPKNQPQHF. The CDR3 DNA reads as TGTGCCAGCAGTCCCCCTGGTGACAGGGGCCCAAAAAATCAGCCCCAGCATTTT.

The chain carries TRBV18 and TRBJ2-7; maybe TRBD1 (7 bases). CDR1 is KGHSH, CDR2 LQKENI, per germline. V was pared by 6 bases and J by 4 bases, with 19 bases between. This CDR3 comprises 15 residues. CDR3 DNA: TGTGCCAGCTCCTCCGGTGGAGGGGGCTGGTACGAGCAGTACTTC. This translates into CASSSGGGGWYEQYF.

The V and J genes are TRBV19 and TRBJ2-7; D is uncertain. V gave up 4 bases and J gave up 6 bases, with 10 bases separating them. The CDR3 sequence is 12 residues long. Germline V gene sequence: CDR1 LNHDA, CDR2 SQIVND (reference sequence). CDR3 nucleotide sequence: TGTGCCAGTAGTAATGGCTGGAGCGAGCAGTACTTC. It is translated as CASSNGWSEQYF.

The chain employs TRBV18 and TRBJ1-1, with 9 bases aligning to TRBD1. CDR1 is KGHSH, CDR2 LQKENI, per germline. CDR3 length: 16 residues. V shed 3 bases and J 5 bases; nucleotides not matched to a gene: 10. DNA for the CDR3: TGTGCCAGCTCACCTAATCGACAGGGGGGGGCAACTGAAGCTTTCTTT. Residues: CASSPNRQGGATEAFF.

The chain couples TRBV19 to TRBJ1-1; D perhaps matches TRBD1 (5 bases). CDR1 and CDR2 (germline): LNHDA, SQIVND (reference sequence). Trimming shortened V by 0 bases and J by 0 bases, and 8 bases separated the two germline ends. The CDR3 loop spans 15 amino acids. The CDR3 reads CASSIEGAVNTEAFF. DNA of the CDR3: TGTGCCAGTAGTATAGAAGGGGCGGTGAACACTGAAGCTTTCTTT.

V and J are TRBV4-2 and TRBJ1-2, with no clear D. V lost 4 bases and J lost 1, with 10 bases in between. The CDR3 length is 14 residues. CDR1 is LGHNA and CDR2 is YNFKEQ in the germline V gene. The CDR3 nucleotides read TGTGCCAGCAGCCCTGACGGTGGTAACTATGGCTACACCTTC. This translates into CASSPDGGNYGYTF.